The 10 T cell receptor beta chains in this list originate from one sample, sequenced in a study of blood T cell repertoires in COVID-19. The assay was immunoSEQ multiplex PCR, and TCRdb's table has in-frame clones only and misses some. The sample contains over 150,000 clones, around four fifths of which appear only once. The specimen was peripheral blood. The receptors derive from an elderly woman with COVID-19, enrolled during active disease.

CDR3: CASSLGGDGDTFF. The CDR3 DNA reads TGCGCCAGCAGCCTGGGTGGGGATGGGGACACTTTCTTT. The chain uses TRBV5-1 and TRBJ1-1; D may be TRBD1 (6 bases). Germline V gene sequence: CDR1 SGHRS, CDR2 YFSETQ. The CDR3 loop spans 13 amino acids. Deletions cut 4 bases from V and 12 bases from J, with 19 bases between.

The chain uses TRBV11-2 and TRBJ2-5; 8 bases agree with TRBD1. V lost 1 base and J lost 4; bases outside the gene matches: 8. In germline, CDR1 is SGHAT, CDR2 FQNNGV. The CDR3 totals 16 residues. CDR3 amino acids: CASSLVGQGVGETQYF. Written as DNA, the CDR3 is TGTGCCAGCAGCTTAGTAGGACAGGGAGTCGGAGAGACCCAGTACTTC.

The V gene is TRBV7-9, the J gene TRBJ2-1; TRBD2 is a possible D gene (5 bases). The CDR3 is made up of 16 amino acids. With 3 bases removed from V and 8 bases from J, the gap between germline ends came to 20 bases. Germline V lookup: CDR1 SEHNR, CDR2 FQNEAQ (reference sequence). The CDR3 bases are TGTGCCAGCAGCTTGGCTACAACTACTAGAAGCGATGAGCAGTTCTTC. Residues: CASSLATTTRSDEQFF.

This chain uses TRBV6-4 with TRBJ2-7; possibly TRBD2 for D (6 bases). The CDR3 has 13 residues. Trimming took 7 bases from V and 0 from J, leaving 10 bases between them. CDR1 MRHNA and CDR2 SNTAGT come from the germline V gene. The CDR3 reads CASTAGSSYEQYF. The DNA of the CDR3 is TGTGCCAGCACTGCCGGGAGCTCCTACGAGCAGTACTTC.

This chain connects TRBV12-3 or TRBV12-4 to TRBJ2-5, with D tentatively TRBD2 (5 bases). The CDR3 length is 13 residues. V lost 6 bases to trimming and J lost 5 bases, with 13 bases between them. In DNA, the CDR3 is TGTGCCAGCAGCCGCGCGGGCCGGGAGACCCAGTACTTC. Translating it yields CASSRAGRETQYF.

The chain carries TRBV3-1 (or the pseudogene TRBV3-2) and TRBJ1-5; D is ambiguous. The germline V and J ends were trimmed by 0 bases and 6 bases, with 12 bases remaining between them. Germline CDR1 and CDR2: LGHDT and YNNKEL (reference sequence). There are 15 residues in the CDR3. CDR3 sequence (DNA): TGTGCCAGCAGCCAAGAAGGGATTAGCGCTCAGCCCCAGCATTTT. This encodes CASSQEGISAQPQHF.

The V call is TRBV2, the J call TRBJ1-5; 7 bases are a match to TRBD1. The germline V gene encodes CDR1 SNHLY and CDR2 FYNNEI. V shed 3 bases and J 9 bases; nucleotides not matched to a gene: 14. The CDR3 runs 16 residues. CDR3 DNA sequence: TGTGCCAGCAGTGAGACCGTTAATCTCCAGGGGGGGCCCCAGCATTTT. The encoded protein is CASSETVNLQGGPQHF.

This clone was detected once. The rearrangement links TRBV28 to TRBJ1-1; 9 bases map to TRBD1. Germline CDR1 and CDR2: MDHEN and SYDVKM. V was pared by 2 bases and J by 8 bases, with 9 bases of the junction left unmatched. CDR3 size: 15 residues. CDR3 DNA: TGTGCCAGCAGTTTAGCCGGGACAGGGAGTAAGGAAGCTTTCTTT. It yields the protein CASSLAGTGSKEAFF.

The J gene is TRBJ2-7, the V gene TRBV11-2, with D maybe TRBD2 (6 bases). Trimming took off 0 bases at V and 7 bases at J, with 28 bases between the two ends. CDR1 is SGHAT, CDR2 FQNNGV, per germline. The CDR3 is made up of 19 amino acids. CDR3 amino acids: CASSLDQQFTRLVRPEQYF. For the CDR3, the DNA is TGTGCCAGCAGCTTAGACCAACAGTTTACCCGACTAGTTCGGCCTGAGCAGTACTTC.

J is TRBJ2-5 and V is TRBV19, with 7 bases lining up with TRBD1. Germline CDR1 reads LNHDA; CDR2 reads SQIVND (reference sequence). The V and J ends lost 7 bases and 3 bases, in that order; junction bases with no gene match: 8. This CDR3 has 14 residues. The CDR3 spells CASNRQGREETQYF. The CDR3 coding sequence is TGTGCCAGTAACCGACAGGGTCGGGAAGAGACCCAGTACTTC.